This T cell receptor (beta chain) was retrieved from a study of blood T cell repertoires in COVID-19. In the study overall: The United States, Italy and Spain supplied acute and convalescent COVID-19 samples. PBMCs, B-cell-depleted T cells, or T cells were the source of the cDNA or gDNA that made up the material.

Authors' data handling: Amplification with reference gene primers provided the estimates of nucleated cell counts. Data came from immunoSEQ multiplex PCR; TCRdb stores just in-frame clones and leaves some out. The D gene and trimming were derived from the DNA, and the V and J assignments and clone size from that table. The sample consists of 300,000 or so clones, around nine tenths of them appearing once. CDR3 length: 15 amino acids. Germline assignment: CDR1 SGHKS and CDR2 YYEKEE (reference sequence). V was trimmed by 1 base and J by 5 bases, leaving 12 bases between them. Sample: peripheral blood. The chain has TRBV5-5 and TRBJ1-4; D is possibly TRBD1 (6 bases). This clonotype was sampled from a man aged 65 to 85 with acute or convalescent COVID-19. The CDR3: CASSLLGGRNEKLFF. In DNA form, the CDR3 reads TGTGCCAGCAGCTTGTTGGGGGGGCGGAATGAAAAACTGTTTTTT.